This T cell receptor (beta chain) was recorded in a study of CD8+ T cells in alopecia areata. Study-wide context: Oral tofacitinib, 5 to 10 mg twice daily, was given in an open-label trial.

Remarks on this clone: Its antigen remains unknown.

Study results and limitations: Lesional scalp, notably in alopecia totalis/universalis, had clonality above that of normal scalp.

Sampling of alopecia areata patients yielded lesional scalp punch biopsies as well as peripheral blood. Reverse transcribed after extraction, RNA yielded cDNA as the sequencing template. The assay was immunoSEQ multiplex PCR, and TCRdb's table has in-frame clones only and misses some. The table lists over 120,000 clones, about three fifths of them singletons. V lost 5 bases to trimming and J lost 0 bases, with 20 bases between them. The CDR3 consists of 19 residues. The germline V gene has CDR1 LGHNA and CDR2 YSLEER. Sequenced here: CD4+ T cells sorted from blood, sampled at week 0. This rearrangement joins TRBV4-3 to TRBJ2-6; D is possibly TRBD1 (7 bases). The receptor's source is a human donor with alopecia areata. The CDR3, as DNA: TGCGCCAGCAGCTTAAAGTCAGGGGGGCTCATCTCTGGGGCCAACGTCCTGACTTTC. This encodes CASSLKSGGLISGANVLTF.